These T cell receptor beta chains were read from a single sample in a study of control samples from healthy donors and cancer patients. TCRdb's table, derived via immunoSEQ multiplex PCR, lists solely in-frame clones and lacks some. Here the sample spans approximately 94,000 clones, around 83% being singletons. The sequencing input was blood. Receptors originate from a woman between 45 and 60 years old in good health. Each CDR3 is given with its conserved first and last residue. D genes are given only for firm matches. The size field is filled for only some rows; it gives once, few, many or a size class.

>15|TRBD1|TRBJ2-5|TRBV7-3|.
CASSPAGTGKETQYF
TGTGCCAGCAGCCCTGCCGGGACAGGAAAAGAGACCCAGTACTTC
>14|TRBD1|TRBJ2-7|TRBV7-3|.
CASSSAGGSYEQYF
TGTGCCAGCAGCTCAGCAGGGGGAAGTTACGAGCAGTACTTC
>15|TRBD2|TRBJ2-1|TRBV19|few
CASVRKGLAGNEQFF
TGTGCCAGTGTTCGGAAGGGGCTAGCGGGAAACGAGCAGTTCTTC
>16|TRBD2|TRBJ2-3|TRBV27|.
CASSSLRGGNTDTQYF
TGTGCCAGCAGTTCTCTTCGGGGGGGAAACACAGATACGCAGTATTTT
>15|TRBD2|TRBJ2-1|TRBV7-9|.
CASSRTSGGNNEQFF
TGTGCCAGCAGCCGAACTAGCGGGGGTAACAATGAGCAGTTCTTC
>11|.|TRBJ2-7|TRBV10-1|.
CAVGQVVKQYF
TGCGCCGTAGGGCAGGTCGTAAAGCAGTACTTC
>14|.|TRBJ2-3|TRBV2|.
CASRGLLSTDTQYF
TGTGCCAGCCGTGGACTCCTTAGCACAGATACGCAGTATTTT
>16|TRBD2|TRBJ2-3|TRBV11-3|.
CASSLGTSGPTDTQYF
TGTGCCAGCAGCCTCGGGACTAGCGGACCCACAGATACGCAGTATTTT
>16|TRBD2|TRBJ2-5|TRBV3-1/TRBV3-2|.
CASSHLLAGEGETQYF
TGTGCCAGCAGCCATTTACTAGCGGGGGAGGGGGAGACCCAGTACTTC
>16|TRBD2|TRBJ2-3|TRBV4-3|.
CASSPGLAGTTDTQYF
TGCGCCAGCAGCCCGGGACTAGCGGGAACCACAGATACGCAGTATTTT
>13|.|TRBJ1-1|TRBV11-2|.
CASSLGMNTEAFF
TGTGCCAGCAGCCTAGGTATGAACACTGAAGCTTTCTTT
>16|TRBD1|TRBJ1-4|TRBV15|.
CATSRDPAGGGEKLFF
TGTGCCACCAGCAGAGATCCGGCAGGGGGCGGTGAAAAACTGTTTTTT
>15|.|TRBJ1-3|TRBV4-2|.
CASSQERGAGYTIYF
TGTGCCAGCAGCCAAGAAAGGGGCGCAGGCTACACCATATATTTT
>12|.|TRBJ2-7|TRBV3-1/TRBV3-2|.
CASSRTDREQYF
TGTGCCAGCAGTCGGACTGACCGGGAGCAGTACTTC
>14|.|TRBJ1-5|TRBV19|.
CASSISRGSQPQHF
TGTGCCAGTAGTATATCCAGGGGCAGTCAGCCCCAGCATTTT
>17|TRBD2|TRBJ2-3|TRBV5-1|.
CASSFSTSGRPTDTQYF
TGCGCCAGCAGCTTCTCGACTAGCGGGAGACCCACAGATACGCAGTATTTT
>14|.|TRBJ2-1|TRBV24-1|.
CATSGVRGNNEQFF
TGTGCCACCAGTGGGGTCAGGGGTAACAATGAGCAGTTCTTC
>14|.|TRBJ1-1|TRBV9|once
CASSLGPSGTEAFF
TGTGCCAGCAGCCTCGGACCTTCAGGCACTGAAGCTTTCTTT
>12|.|TRBJ1-2|TRBV3-1/TRBV3-2|.
CASSQDWYGYTF
TGTGCCAGCAGCCAAGACTGGTATGGCTACACCTTC
>15|.|TRBJ1-1|TRBV19|.
CASSILGAGVREAFF
TGTGCCAGTAGTATCCTCGGGGCCGGAGTCCGTGAAGCTTTCTTT
>15|.|TRBJ2-6|TRBV4-2|.
CASSPQNSGANVLTF
TGTGCCAGCAGCCCACAGAACTCTGGGGCCAACGTCCTGACTTTC
>15|.|TRBJ1-1|TRBV6-2/TRBV6-3|.
CASSYSGGLGTEAFF
TGTGCCAGCAGTTACTCTGGGGGGTTAGGCACTGAAGCTTTCTTT
>15|.|TRBJ1-4|TRBV3-1/TRBV3-2|.
CASSLLGGGSEKLFF
TGTGCCAGCAGCCTGTTGGGGGGTGGAAGCGAAAAACTGTTTTTT
>14|.|TRBJ2-5|TRBV4-1|once
CASSQYKSRETQYF
TGCGCCAGCAGCCAATACAAATCCAGAGAGACCCAGTACTTC
>13|.|TRBJ2-1|TRBV7-2|.
CASSLGAGDEQFF
TGTGCCAGCAGCTTAGGCGCGGGCGACGAGCAGTTCTTC
>16|.|TRBJ1-3|TRBV28|.
CASRGGDYYSGNTIYF
TGTGCCAGCAGAGGGGGGGACTATTACTCTGGAAACACCATATATTTT
>12|.|TRBJ2-2|TRBV5-6|.
CASSLGRGELFF
TGTGCCAGCAGCTTAGGCCGGGGGGAGCTGTTTTTT
>15|TRBD2|TRBJ2-3|TRBV29-1|.
CSVDRASGFTDTQYF
TGCAGCGTTGATAGGGCTAGCGGTTTCACAGATACGCAGTATTTT
>13|.|TRBJ1-3|TRBV10-3|.
CAIGGGLGNTIYF
TGTGCCATCGGGGGGGGACTCGGAAACACCATATATTTT
>15|TRBD2|TRBJ2-1|TRBV15|.
CATSRGTSGHNEQFF
TGTGCCACCAGCAGAGGAACTAGCGGTCACAATGAGCAGTTCTTC
>13|TRBD1|TRBJ1-1|TRBV29-1|.
CSARQGMNTEAFF
TGCAGCGCCCGACAGGGAATGAACACTGAAGCTTTCTTT
>14|.|TRBJ2-5|TRBV9|.
CASSVGGSRETQYF
TGTGCCAGCAGCGTAGGAGGGTCCCGAGAGACCCAGTACTTC
>15|.|TRBJ1-1|TRBV7-6|.
CASSLRAGGNTEAFF
TGTGCCAGCAGCTTACGGGCGGGAGGCAACACTGAAGCTTTCTTT
>19|TRBD2|TRBJ2-5|TRBV3-1/TRBV3-2|.
CASSQLFGTSGRVQETQYF
TGTGCCAGCAGCCAACTATTCGGGACTAGCGGGAGAGTTCAAGAGACCCAGTACTTC
>13|.|TRBJ1-1|TRBV19|.
CASSSGRGFEAFF
TGTGCCAGTAGTTCCGGTCGGGGGTTTGAAGCTTTCTTT
>16|TRBD1|TRBJ2-7|TRBV5-6|.
CASSLETGAAFYEQYF
TGTGCCAGCAGCTTGGAGACAGGGGCGGCTTTCTACGAGCAGTACTTC
>15|.|TRBJ1-2|TRBV18|.
CASSPGARGNYGYTF
TGTGCCAGCTCACCAGGAGCCCGGGGTAACTATGGCTACACCTTC
>18|TRBD2|TRBJ2-3|TRBV5-1|.
CASSSPGLAGGLTDTQYF
TGCGCCAGCAGCTCTCCGGGACTAGCGGGAGGACTCACAGATACGCAGTATTTT
>11|.|TRBJ1-1|TRBV6-5|.
CASTANTEAFF
TGTGCCAGCACCGCGAACACTGAAGCTTTCTTT
>13|.|TRBJ2-7|TRBV12-3/TRBV12-4|few
CASSLGPSYEQYF
TGTGCCAGCAGTTTGGGCCCCTCCTACGAGCAGTACTTC
>13|TRBD1|TRBJ2-1|TRBV11-2|.
CASSLEIRQGGFF
TGTGCCAGCAGCTTAGAAATACGACAGGGGGGGTTCTTC
>15|.|TRBJ1-3|TRBV9|.
CASSDRTGRGNTIYF
TGTGCCAGCAGCGACCGTACAGGGCGCGGAAACACCATATATTTT
>13|TRBD1|TRBJ2-2|TRBV6-5|.
CASTRTGTGELFF
TGTGCCAGCACCAGGACAGGGACCGGGGAGCTGTTTTTT
>17|.|TRBJ1-6|TRBV3-1/TRBV3-2|.
CASSQVLSAGYNSPLHF
TGTGCCAGCAGCCAAGTCTTATCCGCTGGATATAATTCACCCCTCCACTTT
>16|.|TRBJ1-3|TRBV11-2|medium-sized
CASSLWGYSSGNTIYF
TGTGCCAGCAGCTTATGGGGTTACAGCTCTGGAAACACCATATATTTT
>14|.|TRBJ2-5|TRBV6-2/TRBV6-3|.
CASSYSRQPETQYF
TGTGCCAGCAGTTACTCGAGGCAGCCGGAGACCCAGTACTTC
>15|TRBD2|TRBJ2-1|TRBV7-8|.
CASSQTSGEGSGQFF
TGTGCCAGCAGCCAGACTAGCGGGGAAGGAAGCGGGCAGTTCTTC
>11|.|TRBJ2-3|TRBV12-3/TRBV12-4|.
CASSLIDTQYF
TGTGCCAGCAGTTTAATAGATACGCAGTATTTT
>16|TRBD1|TRBJ1-2|TRBV5-6|.
CASRGYRTGEGYGYTF
TGTGCCAGCAGGGGATATCGGACAGGGGAAGGCTATGGCTACACCTTC
>12|.|TRBJ1-4|TRBV7-9|.
CASSPFGTGTVF
.